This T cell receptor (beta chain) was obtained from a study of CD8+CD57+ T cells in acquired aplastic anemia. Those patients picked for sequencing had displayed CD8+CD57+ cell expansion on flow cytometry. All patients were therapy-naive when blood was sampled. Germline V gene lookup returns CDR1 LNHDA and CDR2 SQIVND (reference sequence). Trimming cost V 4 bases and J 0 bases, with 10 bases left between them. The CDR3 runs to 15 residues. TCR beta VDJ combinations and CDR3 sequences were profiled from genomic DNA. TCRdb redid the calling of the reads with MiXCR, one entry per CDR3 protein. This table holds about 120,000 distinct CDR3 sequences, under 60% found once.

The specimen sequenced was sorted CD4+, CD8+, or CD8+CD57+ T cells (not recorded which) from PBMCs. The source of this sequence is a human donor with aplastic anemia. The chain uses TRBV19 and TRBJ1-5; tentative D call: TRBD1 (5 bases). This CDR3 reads CASSKGPYSNQPQHF. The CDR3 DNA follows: TGTGCCAGTAGTAAGGGACCGTATAGCAATCAGCCCCAGCATTTT.